The entry below describes one T cell receptor (beta chain). Its specificity is unknown. Sequencing used immunoSEQ multiplex PCR; TCRdb keeps in-frame clones, though not all of them. Of hundreds of thousands of clones in the sample, about 91% are singletons; the top ten hold 3% to 4%. The sample is drawn from a study of Ad26.COV2.S vaccination and SARS-CoV-2 variants. Study-level results: Vaccine recipients and placebo recipients showed similar non-spike TCR breadth.

CDR1 and CDR2 from the germline V gene are SGHNT and YYREEE (reference sequence). The CDR3 is 12 residues long. The junction had 9 bases not matched to a gene; V was cut back by 3 bases and J by 14 bases. J is TRBJ2-5 and V is TRBV5-4; 8 bases fit TRBD1. The starting material was peripheral blood, obtained after recovery from COVID-19. The clonotype originates from a human donor who had recovered from COVID-19. CDR3 sequence (DNA): TGTGCCAGCAGCTCGCGGACAGGGCAAGACTACTTC. Translating gives CASSSRTGQDYF.